A selection of T cell receptor beta chains follows, all from one sample in a study of T cell changes during pregnancy in multiple sclerosis. Assay: immunoSEQ multiplex PCR; the TCRdb copy retains only in-frame clones and omits some. The sample contains 25,000 to 30,000 clones, less than 90% of which appear only once. The sequences come from CD8+ T cells from peripheral blood mononuclear cells, collected before pregnancy. The receptors shown here come from a female donor with multiple sclerosis, enrolled in a pregnancy study. CDR3s include the opening cysteine and the closing phenylalanine or tryptophan. The D gene is left open where the match is weak. A clone size is listed for some rows: how often the clone was seen (once, few, many), or a class if it is expanded.

d_gene: -; j_gene: TRBJ1-2; abundance: -; v_gene: TRBV18; CDR3nt: TGTGCCAGCTCCACCCCCCCGGGGGGAGGCTACACCTTC; CDR3aa: CASSTPPGGGYTF
d_gene: TRBD1; j_gene: TRBJ1-5; abundance: -; v_gene: TRBV27; CDR3nt: TGTGCCAGCAGTTCCAAGATGGACAGGCTTGGGCAGCCCCAGCATTTT; CDR3aa: CASSSKMDRLGQPQHF
d_gene: -; j_gene: TRBJ2-7; abundance: -; v_gene: TRBV7-6; CDR3nt: TGTGCCAGCAGCTTAGAGTTTAGGGGACTCCCCGAGCAGTACTTC; CDR3aa: CASSLEFRGLPEQYF
d_gene: TRBD2; j_gene: TRBJ2-3; abundance: -; v_gene: TRBV5-1; CDR3nt: TGCGCCAGCAGCTTGGCAGTTGCAGGACTAGGAATTGGAGATACGCAGTATTTT; CDR3aa: CASSLAVAGLGIGDTQYF
d_gene: TRBD1; j_gene: TRBJ1-2; abundance: -; v_gene: TRBV11-2; CDR3nt: TGTGCCAGCAGCTTAGTTACGACAGGGCGTCTTAACTATGGCTACACCTTC; CDR3aa: CASSLVTTGRLNYGYTF
d_gene: TRBD1; j_gene: TRBJ1-3; abundance: -; v_gene: TRBV9; CDR3nt: TGTGCCAGCAGCACAGGGGCAGGAAACACCATATATTTT; CDR3aa: CASSTGAGNTIYF
d_gene: -; j_gene: TRBJ2-7; abundance: once; v_gene: TRBV2; CDR3nt: TGTGCCAGCAGTGTGACAGAGTTCTCCTACGAGCAGTACTTC; CDR3aa: CASSVTEFSYEQYF
d_gene: -; j_gene: TRBJ1-2; abundance: -; v_gene: TRBV9; CDR3nt: TGTGCCAGCAGCCCTGGCCAGGGGCTGATCTATGGCTACACCTTC; CDR3aa: CASSPGQGLIYGYTF
d_gene: TRBD2; j_gene: TRBJ2-5; abundance: -; v_gene: TRBV10-2; CDR3nt: TGCGCCAGCAGTGAGGGGACTAGCTATGAGACCCAGTACTTC; CDR3aa: CASSEGTSYETQYF
d_gene: TRBD2; j_gene: TRBJ2-1; abundance: once; v_gene: TRBV10-2; CDR3nt: TGCGCCAGCACTTCGACTAGCGGGGGGGCTGATGAGCAGTTCTTC; CDR3aa: CASTSTSGGADEQFF
d_gene: -; j_gene: TRBJ2-7; abundance: -; v_gene: TRBV13; CDR3nt: TGTGCCAGCAGCCCGACACCGCTAAGCTACGAGCAGTACTTC; CDR3aa: CASSPTPLSYEQYF
d_gene: -; j_gene: TRBJ2-5; abundance: -; v_gene: TRBV7-6; CDR3nt: TGTGCCAGCAGCCCCCTGGAGACCCAGTACTTC; CDR3aa: CASSPLETQYF
d_gene: -; j_gene: TRBJ1-1; abundance: -; v_gene: TRBV18; CDR3nt: TGTGCCAGCTCCCGGGGGAGCTTGGAAGCTTTCTTT; CDR3aa: CASSRGSLEAFF
d_gene: TRBD2; j_gene: TRBJ2-7; abundance: -; v_gene: TRBV4-3; CDR3nt: TGCGCCAGCAGCCAAGCCCCTAGCGGGCTTTTCCCCTACGAGCAGTACTTC; CDR3aa: CASSQAPSGLFPYEQYF
d_gene: -; j_gene: TRBJ1-1; abundance: -; v_gene: TRBV10-1; CDR3nt: TGCGCCAGCAGTGTAACAGCCGACACTGAAGCTTTCTTT; CDR3aa: CASSVTADTEAFF
d_gene: TRBD1; j_gene: TRBJ1-6; abundance: -; v_gene: TRBV13; CDR3nt: TGTGCCAGCAGCCAGGCTTTAAGGGGGCCTTCACCCCTCCACTTT; CDR3aa: CASSQALRGPSPLHF
d_gene: TRBD2; j_gene: TRBJ2-3; abundance: -; v_gene: TRBV27; CDR3nt: TGTGCCAGCAGCCTAGCGGGGGGGCCCCCAGATACGCAGTATTTT; CDR3aa: CASSLAGGPPDTQYF
d_gene: TRBD1; j_gene: TRBJ1-1; abundance: -; v_gene: TRBV6-1; CDR3nt: TGTGCCAGCAGTGGGACAGGGTGGAACACTGAAGCTTTCTTT; CDR3aa: CASSGTGWNTEAFF
d_gene: TRBD2; j_gene: TRBJ2-5; abundance: -; v_gene: TRBV19; CDR3nt: TGTGCCAGTAGTATAGTTCGTGATAGCGGGGCACCAGAGACCCAGTACTTC; CDR3aa: CASSIVRDSGAPETQYF
d_gene: -; j_gene: TRBJ1-2; abundance: -; v_gene: TRBV7-9; CDR3nt: TGTGCCAGCAGCTCAACTTCCCACCCTAACTATGGCTACACCTTC; CDR3aa: CASSSTSHPNYGYTF
d_gene: TRBD2; j_gene: TRBJ2-1; abundance: -; v_gene: TRBV6-4; CDR3nt: TGTGCCAGCAGCCGTAGCGGGGGGGCCGGCAATGAGCAGTTCTTC; CDR3aa: CASSRSGGAGNEQFF
d_gene: TRBD1; j_gene: TRBJ2-7; abundance: -; v_gene: TRBV27; CDR3nt: TGTGCCAGCAGCCCTTATAAGGGAGACAGGGGGGACGAGCAGTACTTC; CDR3aa: CASSPYKGDRGDEQYF
d_gene: -; j_gene: TRBJ2-5; abundance: once; v_gene: TRBV6-1; CDR3nt: TGTGCCAGCAGGGAACTAAGGCTAGGGGGGACCCAGTACTTC; CDR3aa: CASRELRLGGTQYF
d_gene: TRBD1; j_gene: TRBJ1-5; abundance: -; v_gene: TRBV7-8; CDR3nt: TGTGCCAGCAGCTTAGTGGTCAGGGGGTCTAGTCAGCCCCAGCATTTT; CDR3aa: CASSLVVRGSSQPQHF
d_gene: -; j_gene: TRBJ2-1; abundance: -; v_gene: TRBV5-5; CDR3nt: TGTGCCAGCAGCTTGGGCAGCTACAATGAGCAGTTCTTC; CDR3aa: CASSLGSYNEQFF
d_gene: TRBD2; j_gene: TRBJ2-3; abundance: -; v_gene: TRBV7-6; CDR3nt: TGTGCCAGCAGCTTACAGCGGGGGACCACAGATACGCAGTATTTT; CDR3aa: CASSLQRGTTDTQYF
d_gene: -; j_gene: TRBJ2-5; abundance: -; v_gene: TRBV6-5; CDR3nt: TGTGCCAGTCGGGGGGCCGAGACCCAGTACTTC; CDR3aa: CASRGAETQYF
d_gene: -; j_gene: TRBJ2-2; abundance: once; v_gene: TRBV18; CDR3nt: TGTGCCAGCTCACCATCGGGAGCGAGCACCGGGGAGCTGTTTTTT; CDR3aa: CASSPSGASTGELFF
d_gene: -; j_gene: TRBJ2-1; abundance: -; v_gene: TRBV4-3; CDR3nt: TGCGCCAGCAGCCAAGACGGGGTGAGCTCCTACAATGAGCAGTTCTTC; CDR3aa: CASSQDGVSSYNEQFF
d_gene: TRBD1; j_gene: TRBJ1-6; abundance: -; v_gene: TRBV27; CDR3nt: TGTGCCAGCAGTTTATCCGGGACAGTAGGACCCCTCCACTTT; CDR3aa: CASSLSGTVGPLHF
d_gene: -; j_gene: TRBJ2-6; abundance: few; v_gene: TRBV6-4; CDR3nt: TGTGCCAGCAGTGACAGGGGGGGGGCCAACGTCCTGACTTTC; CDR3aa: CASSDRGGANVLTF
d_gene: TRBD2; j_gene: TRBJ2-7; abundance: -; v_gene: TRBV11-2; CDR3nt: TGTGCCAGCAGCTTAGAGGCTAGCGGGGGGTCTTACGAGCAGTACTTC; CDR3aa: CASSLEASGGSYEQYF
d_gene: -; j_gene: TRBJ2-1; abundance: -; v_gene: TRBV6-4; CDR3nt: TGTGCCATCCAGGGGAGCTCCTACAATGAGCAGTTCTTC; CDR3aa: CAIQGSSYNEQFF
d_gene: TRBD2; j_gene: TRBJ2-7; abundance: few; v_gene: TRBV11-3; CDR3nt: TGTGCCAGCAGCTCCGGGGGGGTCGACGAGCAGTACTTC; CDR3aa: CASSSGGVDEQYF
d_gene: -; j_gene: TRBJ2-1; abundance: -; v_gene: TRBV7-9; CDR3nt: TGTGCCAGCAGCTCTCGGGCACAGGGTTGGCATGAGCAGTTCTTC; CDR3aa: CASSSRAQGWHEQFF
d_gene: TRBD2; j_gene: TRBJ2-2; abundance: -; v_gene: TRBV10-3; CDR3nt: TGTGCCATCAGTGAGTGGGTACTAGCGGGGGGCCCTCGAATCGGGGAGCTGTTTTTT; CDR3aa: CAISEWVLAGGPRIGELFF
d_gene: -; j_gene: TRBJ1-1; abundance: -; v_gene: TRBV4-1; CDR3nt: TGCGCCAGCAGCCAAGAAGTAGTTTGGACTGAAGCTTTCTTT; CDR3aa: CASSQEVVWTEAFF
d_gene: -; j_gene: TRBJ1-2; abundance: -; v_gene: TRBV7-2; CDR3nt: TGTGCCAGCAGCCCCCGTGGCAGGGGATGGTACTATGGCTACACCTTC; CDR3aa: CASSPRGRGWYYGYTF
d_gene: TRBD2; j_gene: TRBJ2-7; abundance: once; v_gene: TRBV27; CDR3nt: TGTGCCAGCAGTATCCTCGGGGGGTACGAGCAGTACTTC; CDR3aa: CASSILGGYEQYF
d_gene: TRBD2; j_gene: TRBJ2-3; abundance: -; v_gene: TRBV9; CDR3nt: TGTGCCAGCAGCGTAAGGCTAGCGGGAACAACTAGCACAGATACGCAGTATTTT; CDR3aa: CASSVRLAGTTSTDTQYF
d_gene: -; j_gene: TRBJ2-7; abundance: -; v_gene: TRBV9; CDR3nt: TGTGCCAGCAGCGTAGCCGACCCCGGGGTCGAGCAGTACTTC; CDR3aa: CASSVADPGVEQYF
d_gene: -; j_gene: TRBJ1-1; abundance: -; v_gene: TRBV6-6; CDR3nt: TGTGCCAGCAGTCCCCGCGGGGCGGGCCACACTGAAGCTTTCTTT; CDR3aa: CASSPRGAGHTEAFF
d_gene: TRBD1; j_gene: TRBJ2-3; abundance: -; v_gene: TRBV13; CDR3nt: TGTGCCAGCAGCGCCCCGGGACAGGGAAGTGATACGCAGTATTTT; CDR3aa: CASSAPGQGSDTQYF
d_gene: -; j_gene: TRBJ1-5; abundance: -; v_gene: TRBV6-6; CDR3nt: TGTGCCAGCAGTTACGGGAGGTATGATAGCAATCAGCCCCAGCATTTT; CDR3aa: CASSYGRYDSNQPQHF
d_gene: -; j_gene: TRBJ1-1; abundance: -; v_gene: TRBV2; CDR3nt: TGTGCCAGCACCGATGGGGGACTATGGGGAGCTTTCTTT; CDR3aa: CASTDGGLWGAFF
d_gene: TRBD1; j_gene: TRBJ1-1; abundance: -; v_gene: TRBV2; CDR3nt: TGTGCCAGCATCATTAGGACAGGGGCCCAGAACACTGAAGCTTTCTTT; CDR3aa: CASIIRTGAQNTEAFF
d_gene: -; j_gene: TRBJ2-3; abundance: -; v_gene: TRBV5-5; CDR3nt: TGTGCCAGCAGCCCTATCTCCGTCTCAGATACGCAGTATTTT; CDR3aa: CASSPISVSDTQYF
d_gene: TRBD1; j_gene: TRBJ2-5; abundance: once; v_gene: TRBV14; CDR3nt: TGTGCCAGCAGCCGACGGACAGGGCAAGAGACCCAGTACTTC; CDR3aa: CASSRRTGQETQYF
d_gene: -; j_gene: TRBJ1-1; abundance: -; v_gene: TRBV19; CDR3nt: TGTGCCAGCCTAACCCCGACAGATTCCTACCCGGCTTTCTTT; CDR3aa: CASLTPTDSYPAFF
d_gene: TRBD1; j_gene: TRBJ1-1; abundance: -; v_gene: TRBV29-1; CDR3nt: TGCAGCGTTGTATTATTCGAGGGACAGTACACTGAAGCTTTCTTT; CDR3aa: CSVVLFEGQYTEAFF
d_gene: -; j_gene: TRBJ2-5; abundance: -; v_gene: TRBV6-5; CDR3nt: TGTGCCAGCAGTCAGGGGAAACTAATCGCCCAGTACTTC; CDR3aa: CASSQGKLIAQYF
d_gene: TRBD2; j_gene: TRBJ2-5; abundance: once; v_gene: TRBV28; CDR3nt: TGTGCCAGCAGTGGCGGGACTAGCGGGGGGGCTTGGGAGACCCAGTACTTC; CDR3aa: CASSGGTSGGAWETQYF
d_gene: -; j_gene: TRBJ2-2; abundance: -; v_gene: TRBV2; CDR3nt: TGTGCCAGCAGTGTGTGGCGGGGGCGACCTAACACCGGGGAGCTGTTTTTT; CDR3aa: CASSVWRGRPNTGELFF
d_gene: -; j_gene: TRBJ2-7; abundance: -; v_gene: TRBV7-2; CDR3nt: TGTGCCAGCAGCTTTGCTACCTCCTACGAGCAGTACTTC; CDR3aa: CASSFATSYEQYF